The 26 T cell receptor beta chains below all came from one sample that was sequenced in a study of PD-L1 blockade in urothelial cancer. As for time point: pretreatment peripheral blood. The table came from immunoSEQ multiplex PCR; TCRdb's copy has only in-frame clones and leaves some out. The sample has about 50,000 clones, 80% to 90% seen once. The sample in question was PBMCs, obtained around atezolizumab (anti-PD-L1) treatment. These receptors all stem from a man in his 70s with urothelial cancer.

The chain uses TRBV7-6 and TRBJ2-1; 7 positions match TRBD2. The trim removed 1 base at V and 2 bases at J, leaving 5 bases unmatched. Germline V gene sequence: CDR1 SGHVS, CDR2 FNYEAQ. This CDR3 has 16 residues. In nucleotides, the CDR3 is TGTGCCAGCAGCTTAGAAAGGGCGGGGGCCTACAATGAGCAGTTCTTC. Its translation: CASSLERAGAYNEQFF.

The V and J genes are TRBV11-2 and TRBJ2-2; 10 nucleotides match TRBD2. Losses at the gene ends were 6 bases for V and 1 base for J; bases not matched to a gene: 5. This CDR3 region has 16 residues. Germline assignment: CDR1 SGHAT and CDR2 FQNNGV. Here the CDR3 reads CASRTGLALNTGELFF. CDR3 DNA: TGTGCCAGCAGAACGGGACTAGCGTTGAACACCGGGGAGCTGTTTTTT.

This chain joins TRBV5-1 and TRBJ2-1; D may be TRBD2 (5 bases). This CDR3 has 13 amino acids. Germline CDR1 and CDR2: SGHRS and YFSETQ. The germline V and J ends were trimmed by 7 bases and 7 bases, with 15 bases remaining between them. This chain's CDR3 is CASSAGLRNEQFF. CDR3 nucleotide sequence: TGCGCCAGCTCGGCGGGCCTGCGGAATGAGCAGTTCTTC. Drawing the rest from reference TRBV5-1 and TRBJ2-1, the complete variable domain is KAGVTQTPRYLIKTRGQQVTLSCSPISGHRSVSWYQQTPGQGLQFLFEYFSETQRNKGNFPGRFSGRQFSNSRSEMNVSTLELGDSALYLCASSAGLRNEQFFGPGTRLTVL.

This clone appeared a single time. The V gene is TRBV18, the J gene TRBJ1-1; D uncertain. The germline V gene encodes CDR1 KGHSH and CDR2 LQKENI. Trimming stripped 2 bases from V and 1 base from J, with 5 bases between. This CDR3 has 13 residues. CDR3 in amino acids: CASSPMANTEAFF. Written as DNA, the CDR3 is TGTGCCAGCTCACCAATGGCGAACACTGAAGCTTTCTTT.

The chain recombines TRBV19 with TRBJ2-7; TRBD1 is a possible D gene (6 bases). Germline assignment: CDR1 LNHDA and CDR2 SQIVND (reference sequence). V lost 6 bases, J lost 3 bases, and 15 bases lay in between. The CDR3 consists of 14 residues. The DNA for the CDR3 is TGTGCCAGTAGCCTCCAGGGGACCCTCTACGAGCAGTACTTC. Translated: CASSLQGTLYEQYF.

The chain couples TRBV10-2 to TRBJ1-6; D remains unclear. CDR1 is WSHSY and CDR2 is SAAADI in the germline V gene. V was shortened by 4 bases and J by 8 bases, with 12 bases between the two germline ends. This CDR3 is built from 14 residues. DNA for the CDR3: TGCGCCAGCAGTGCCGCGGGGATGGATTCACCCCTCCACTTT. The encoded protein is CASSAAGMDSPLHF.

The rearrangement links TRBV9 to TRBJ2-7, with a tentative D call TRBD1 (8 bases). Trimming left V 0 bases short and J 5 bases short, with 15 bases between. This CDR3 region has 15 residues. CDR1 and CDR2 (germline): SGDLS, YYNGEE. CDR3 DNA sequence: TGTGCCAGCAGCGTAGCTGAACAGGGGGGGCACGAGCAGTACTTC. Its protein is CASSVAEQGGHEQYF.

The chain carries TRBV7-6 and TRBJ1-2; D is ambiguous. Trimming took 5 bases from V and 1 from J, leaving 11 bases between them. CDR3 length: 14 residues. Germline V gene data show CDR1 as SGHVS and CDR2 as FNYEAQ. CDR3 bases: TGTGCCAGCAGCCCGCTCGGGGTTAACTATGGCTACACCTTC. This sequence encodes CASSPLGVNYGYTF. The full variable domain, with the rest looked up from reference TRBV7-6 and TRBJ1-2, is GAGVSQSPRYKVTKRGQDVALRCDPISGHVSLYWYRQALGQGPEFLTYFNYEAQQDKSGLPNDRFSAERPEGSISTLTIQRTEQRDSAMYRCASSPLGVNYGYTFGSGTRLTVV.

The chain couples TRBV19 to TRBJ2-5, with 9 bases aligning to TRBD2. Trimming removed 5 bases from V and 1 base from J; junction bases left unmatched: 11. There are 17 residues in the CDR3. The germline gives CDR1 LNHDA, CDR2 SQIVND (reference sequence). The CDR3 sequence is CASSSLTSGTLQETQYF. In nucleotides, the CDR3 is TGTGCCAGTAGTTCCCTGACTAGCGGTACTCTCCAAGAGACCCAGTACTTC.

V gene TRBV11-1 combines with J gene TRBJ2-2; 10 nucleotides align to TRBD1. The germline V gene has CDR1 SGHAT and CDR2 FQDESV (reference sequence). V dropped 8 bases and J dropped 5; count of bases not matched to a gene: 8. The CDR3 sequence is 15 residues long. The CDR3: CASGDRGRSTGELFF. The CDR3 DNA reads TGTGCCAGCGGAGACAGGGGGCGTAGTACCGGGGAGCTGTTTTTT. Using reference TRBV11-1 and TRBJ2-2 for the parts outside the CDR3, the full variable domain is EAEVAQSPRYKITEKSQAVAFWCDPISGHATLYWYRQILGQGPELLVQFQDESVVDDSQLPKDRFSAERLKGVDSTLKIQPAELGDSAMYLCASGDRGRSTGELFFGEGSRLTVL.

A remark on this clone: The CDR3 ends on some other residue instead of the conserved phenylalanine or tryptophan, so this is likely a read error. The limits of the CDR3 on the DNA are not certain, so only TCRdb's listed CDR3 is given. V is TRBV2 and J is TRBJ1-1. Germline CDR1 SNHLY, CDR2 FYNNEI. The CDR3 is 8 residues long, counting both termini. The CDR3 reads CASSARVL.

This chain connects TRBV7-2 to TRBJ1-2; D may be TRBD1 (5 bases). V was clipped by 1 base and J by 14 bases, with 26 bases between them. The CDR3 loop spans 16 amino acids. From germline, CDR1 is SGHTA and CDR2 FQGNSA. The CDR3 sequence: CASSLGNAVSGGAWTF. CDR3 bases: TGTGCCAGCAGCTTAGGTAACGCAGTGTCGGGGGGTGCTTGGACCTTC. Together with reference TRBV7-2 and TRBJ1-2, the CDR3 gives the full variable domain: GAGVSQSPSNKVTEKGKDVELRCDPISGHTALYWYRQSLGQGLEFLIYFQGNSAPDKSGLPSDRFSAERTGGSVSTLTIQRTQQEDSAVYLCASSLGNAVSGGAWTFGSGTRLTVV.

The rearrangement links TRBV5-6 to TRBJ2-5, with TRBD2 identical over 8 bases. CDR3 length: 18 residues. J was trimmed by 3 bases and V by 4 bases; bases with no gene match: 17. Germline assignment: CDR1 SGHDT and CDR2 YYEEEE. CDR3 sequence (DNA): TGTGCCAGCAGCCAACTAGCGGACCTGAAGGGGCCCAAAGAGACCCAGTACTTC. Its translation: CASSQLADLKGPKETQYF.

The chain couples TRBV5-1 to TRBJ2-7; the match to TRBD1 covers 8 bases. There are 15 residues in the CDR3. Germline V CDR1 and CDR2: SGHRS, YFSETQ. The junction had 5 bases not matched to a gene; V was cut back by 2 bases and J by 1 base. The CDR3 DNA is TGCGCCAGCAGCTTTGGGACAGGAGAATCCTACGAGCAGTACTTC. It translates to CASSFGTGESYEQYF.

The V gene is TRBV7-3, the J gene TRBJ2-1; possible D gene TRBD1, 5 bases. The CDR3 contains 15 residues. Per germline, CDR1 SGHTA and CDR2 FQGTGA. Deletions cut 0 bases from V and 6 bases from J, with 12 bases between. The CDR3 DNA reads as TGTGCCAGCAGCTTAACTCAGGGCGCCCTCAATGAGCAGTTCTTC. It is translated as CASSLTQGALNEQFF.

This chain joins TRBV9 and TRBJ1-5; D unresolved. The CDR3 covers 13 residues. Germline values: CDR1 SGDLS, CDR2 YYNGEE. V shed 4 bases and J shed 3 bases, with 8 bases lying between them. DNA for the CDR3: TGTGCCAGCAGCAGCCGGGTCAATCAGCCCCAGCATTTT. Translation gives CASSSRVNQPQHF.

The chain uses TRBV5-1 and TRBJ2-3, with unresolved D. Germline values: CDR1 SGHRS, CDR2 YFSETQ. Trimming took 5 bases from V and 3 from J, leaving 13 bases between them. The CDR3 contains 14 residues. This CDR3 reads CASRMWSETDTQYF. The CDR3 DNA follows: TGCGCCAGCAGAATGTGGTCGGAGACAGATACGCAGTATTTT.

This clone was seen a single time. This sequence joins TRBV6-6 and TRBJ1-4; D remains unclear. The CDR3 loop spans 13 amino acids. V lost 6 bases and J lost 6, with 11 bases in between. Per germline, CDR1 MNHNY and CDR2 SVGAGI (reference sequence). CDR3 protein: CASRPSLDEKLFF. The CDR3 DNA reads as TGTGCCAGCAGGCCCAGTTTGGATGAAAAACTGTTTTTT.

This chain links TRBV18 with TRBJ1-5; 10 bases line up with TRBD1. The V segment lost 6 bases and the J segment 5 bases; nucleotides outside the gene matches: 7. Germline CDR1 KGHSH, CDR2 LQKENI. This CDR3 is built from 15 residues. CDR3: CASSPTGTGDQPQHF. CDR3 in DNA: TGTGCCAGCTCTCCGACCGGGACAGGGGATCAGCCCCAGCATTTT. Looking up the rest from reference TRBV18 and TRBJ1-5 gives the full variable domain: NAGVMQNPRHLVRRRGQEARLRCSPMKGHSHVYWYRQLPEEGLKFMVYLQKENIIDESGMPKERFSAEFPKEGPSILRIQQVVRGDSAAYFCASSPTGTGDQPQHFGDGTRLSIL.

This clone was recorded once. This chain links TRBV28 with TRBJ2-1; D uncertain. With 2 bases removed from V and 4 bases from J, the gap between germline ends came to 9 bases. The CDR3 runs 14 residues. The germline V gene encodes CDR1 MDHEN and CDR2 SYDVKM. Here the CDR3 DNA reads TGTGCCAGCAGTTTAGAGGCGGTGTACAATGAGCAGTTCTTC. Residues: CASSLEAVYNEQFF.

This clone came up a few times. The chain is built from TRBV2 and TRBJ2-2; 9 nucleotides align to TRBD1. V dropped 3 bases and J dropped 5; count of bases not matched to a gene: 7. CDR3 length equals 16 residues. Germline lookup yields CDR1 SNHLY and CDR2 FYNNEI. The CDR3: CASSDLGQGRTGELFF. CDR3 sequence (DNA): TGTGCCAGCAGTGATCTTGGACAGGGGCGGACCGGGGAGCTGTTTTTT.

The genes are TRBV7-9 and TRBJ1-1, with TRBD1 identical over 7 bases. The length of the CDR3 is 15 residues. The V gene end was trimmed by 5 bases and the J gene end by 6 bases; junction bases not matched to a gene: 12. From germline, CDR1 is SEHNR and CDR2 FQNEAQ (reference sequence). For the CDR3, the DNA is TGTGCCAGCAGCCGCCGACAGGGAATTTCTTCTGAAGCTTTCTTT. It yields the protein CASSRRQGISSEAFF.

The chain links TRBV5-5 to TRBJ2-7; tentative D call: TRBD2 (5 bases). CDR1 is SGHKS, CDR2 YYEKEE, per germline (reference sequence). CDR3 length: 15 residues. V was pared by 2 bases and J by 2 bases, with 14 bases between. The CDR3 is CASSLGLDGTYEQYF. Here the CDR3 DNA reads TGTGCCAGCAGCTTAGGTCTGGACGGGACCTACGAGCAGTACTTC. Supplemented by reference TRBV5-5 and TRBJ2-7, the full variable domain reads DAGVTQSPTHLIKTRGQQVTLRCSPISGHKSVSWYQQVLGQGPQFIFQYYEKEERGRGNFPDRFSARQFPNYSSELNVNALLLGDSALYLCASSLGLDGTYEQYFGPGTRLTVT.

This clone was counted a single time. This CDR3 reads CSVAAGVSTDTQYF. In DNA form, the CDR3 reads TGCAGCGTTGCAGCGGGAGTATCGACAGATACGCAGTATTTT. The rearrangement joins TRBV29-1 to TRBJ2-3; the match to TRBD2 covers 8 bases. V dropped 4 bases and J dropped 3; count of bases not matched to a gene: 6. Looked up from germline, CDR1 is SQVTM and CDR2 is ANQGSEA. The CDR3 has 14 amino acids.

The J gene is TRBJ1-4, the V gene TRBV27; 8 bases fit TRBD1. This CDR3 has 14 amino acids. Trimming cost V 6 bases and J 8 bases; bases outside gene matches: 8. CDR1 MNHEY and CDR2 SMNVEV come from the germline V gene (reference sequence). The CDR3 DNA is TGTGCCAGCAGCCGGACAGGGAGTAACGAAAAACTGTTTTTT. As protein: CASSRTGSNEKLFF. Together with reference TRBV27 and TRBJ1-4, the CDR3 gives the full variable domain: EAQVTQNPRYLITVTGKKLTVTCSQNMNHEYMSWYRQDPGLGLRQIYYSMNVEVTDKGDVPEGYKVSRKEKRNFPLILESPSPNQTSLYFCASSRTGSNEKLFFGSGTQLSVL.

This clone has only a few counts. The V gene is TRBV27, the J gene TRBJ2-7; 7 bases map to TRBD1. CDR3 length: 14 amino acids. With 5 bases clipped from V and 4 bases from J, the junction kept 8 bases outside the gene matches. Germline V gene sequence: CDR1 MNHEY, CDR2 SMNVEV (reference sequence). Written as DNA, the CDR3 is TGTGCCAGCAGTCCCTCCACAGGGGTTTACGAGCAGTACTTC. The encoded protein is CASSPSTGVYEQYF.